These 13 T cell receptor beta chains were sequenced from one sample in a study of T cell changes during pregnancy in multiple sclerosis. Using immunoSEQ multiplex PCR, the repertoire was profiled, and TCRdb retains in-frame clones only, with some absent. The repertoire consists of under 55,000 clones, with 85% to 95% occurring once and the leading ten covering 0.6% to 0.85%. Material: CD4+ T cells from peripheral blood mononuclear cells, obtained in the third trimester of pregnancy. Receptors were obtained from a female donor with multiple sclerosis, enrolled in a pregnancy study.

The rearrangement links TRBV5-6 to TRBJ2-7; D is unresolved. The length of the CDR3 is 13 residues. The V end lost 2 bases, the J end lost 1 base, and 7 bases lay between the germline ends. From germline, CDR1 is SGHDT and CDR2 YYEEEE. Here the CDR3 DNA reads TGTGCCAGCAGCTTTGGAGTTTCCTACGAGCAGTACTTC. Encoded protein: CASSFGVSYEQYF.

This clone was counted once. The chain carries TRBV19 and TRBJ1-2, with 7 bases lining up with TRBD1. The CDR3 is 18 amino acids. Germline values: CDR1 LNHDA, CDR2 SQIVND (reference sequence). The ends lost 3 bases at V and 4 bases at J; junction bases unmatched: 17. Here the CDR3 DNA reads TGTGCCAGTAGTATGACCGGGCAGGGGGGCGGTCGGCTCTATGGCTACACCTTC. Protein sequence: CASSMTGQGGGRLYGYTF.

V and J are TRBV30 and TRBJ1-5, with TRBD1 matching over 9 bases. The CDR3 loop spans 14 amino acids. The trim removed 5 bases at V and 9 bases at J, leaving 11 bases unmatched. Germline V CDR1 and CDR2: GTSNPN, SVGIG (reference sequence). The CDR3 sequence is CAWGRDREFGPQHF. The CDR3 bases are TGTGCCTGGGGCCGGGACAGGGAGTTCGGGCCCCAGCATTTT.

This clone was observed a few times. The gene calls are TRBV7-2 and TRBJ2-1, with 7 bases that match TRBD1. CDR3 size: 12 residues. Per germline, CDR1 SGHTA and CDR2 FQGNSA. J gave up 14 bases and V 5 bases, and 9 bases lay outside the gene matches. The CDR3: CASSIPGQREFF. The DNA of the CDR3 is TGTGCCAGCAGCATACCGGGACAGAGAGAGTTCTTC.

The chain combines TRBV9 with TRBJ2-2, with D perhaps TRBD1 (5 bases). V dropped 0 bases and J dropped 3 bases, with 9 bases sitting between them. CDR1 and CDR2 from the germline V gene are SGDLS and YYNGEE. This CDR3 is 15 amino acids long. CDR3 residues: CASSVVGRDTGELFF. In DNA, the CDR3 is TGTGCCAGCAGCGTAGTCGGCAGGGACACCGGGGAGCTGTTTTTT. The whole variable domain, remainder taken from reference TRBV9 and TRBJ2-2, is DSGVTQTPKHLITATGQRVTLRCSPRSGDLSVYWYQQSLDQGLQFLIQYYNGEERAKGNILERFSAQQFPDLHSELNLSSLELGDSALYFCASSVVGRDTGELFFGEGSRLTVL.

The chain has TRBV7-3 and TRBJ2-2; 11 bases agree with TRBD2. Trimming cost V 1 base and J 5 bases; bases outside gene matches: 3. Germline V gives CDR1 SGHTA, CDR2 FQGTGA. The CDR3 length is 16 residues. DNA of the CDR3: TGTGCCAGCAGCTTAAAAGGGACTAGCGGTACCGGGGAGCTGTTTTTT. Translating it yields CASSLKGTSGTGELFF.

This clone was recorded only once. V usage is TRBV4-3 and J usage is TRBJ2-7; 11 bases align to TRBD1. Germline V gene lookup returns CDR1 LGHNA and CDR2 YSLEER. The CDR3 is 15 residues long. The junction had 2 bases not matched to a gene; V was cut back by 4 bases and J by 0 bases. CDR3 sequence: CASSLGQGGSYEQYF. CDR3 in DNA: TGCGCCAGCAGCCTGGGACAGGGGGGCTCCTACGAGCAGTACTTC.

This clone was counted once. This chain uses TRBV7-6 with TRBJ1-2; 7 nucleotides line up with TRBD1. V was pared by 2 bases and J by 8 bases, with 17 bases of the junction left unmatched. The length of the CDR3 is 17 residues. Germline V gives CDR1 SGHVS, CDR2 FNYEAQ. The CDR3 loop is CASSLRGGTEVSRGYTF. CDR3 nucleotide sequence: TGTGCCAGCAGCTTAAGGGGTGGGACAGAAGTATCGCGGGGCTACACCTTC.

This chain joins TRBV7-2 and TRBJ2-5; 7 bases agree with TRBD1. This CDR3 spans 15 amino acids. The V gene's germline CDR1 is SGHTA and CDR2 FQGNSA. The V and J ends lost 0 bases and 5 bases, in that order; junction bases with no gene match: 6. The CDR3 sequence is CASSLAMRGRETQYF. CDR3 DNA sequence: TGTGCCAGCAGCTTAGCGATGAGGGGGCGCGAGACCCAGTACTTC.

CDR3 amino acids: CASSLAGQPEQFF. CDR3 DNA: TGTGCCAGCAGCTTAGCGGGGCAACCGGAGCAGTTCTTC. This chain uses TRBV7-7 with TRBJ2-1, with TRBD1 as a possible D gene (5 bases). There are 13 residues in the CDR3. CDR1 SSHAT and CDR2 FNYEAQ come from the germline V gene (reference sequence). V lost 0 bases to trimming and J lost 10 bases, with 10 bases between them. The variable domain in full, with the rest retrieved from reference TRBV7-7 and TRBJ2-1, is GAGVSQSPRYKVTKRGQDVTLRCDPISSHATLYWYQQALGQGPEFLTYFNYEAQPDKSGLPSDRFSAERPEGSISTLTIQRTEQRDSAMYRCASSLAGQPEQFFGPGTRLTVL.

The CDR3 DNA follows: TGTGCCAGCAGCTATCTTAGCGGGAACATTCAGTACTTC. Translated, it gives CASSYLSGNIQYF. The chain joins TRBV7-6 to TRBJ2-4, with 7 bases fitting TRBD2. Germline CDR1 reads SGHVS; CDR2 reads FNYEAQ. Unmatched junction bases numbered 4, after V lost 4 bases and J lost 7 bases. The CDR3 spans 13 residues.

This clone was picked up one time. The chain is built from TRBV29-1 and TRBJ1-1; the D gene is possibly TRBD1 (5 bases). The CDR3 covers 10 residues. Between the trimmed V and J ends, which lost 6 bases and 10 bases, there was a span of 12 bases. Germline lookup yields CDR1 SQVTM and CDR2 ANQGSEA. The CDR3 DNA is TGCAGCGTGGTTAACGGGGGAGCTTTCTTT. Amino acid sequence: CSVVNGGAFF.

The gene calls are TRBV5-4 and TRBJ1-6, with D tentatively TRBD1 (5 bases). Trimming cost V 3 bases and J 6 bases, with 13 bases left between them. The CDR3 has 15 amino acids. CDR1 SGHNT and CDR2 YYREEE come from the germline V gene (reference sequence). DNA for the CDR3: TGTGCCAGCAGCTCCTTAGGTGGGGCTAATTCACCCCTCCACTTT. It encodes CASSSLGGANSPLHF. Combining the CDR3 with reference TRBV5-4 and TRBJ1-6 gives the whole variable domain ETGVTQSPTHLIKTRGQQVTLRCSSQSGHNTVSWYQQALGQGPQFIFQYYREEENGRGNFPPRFSGLQFPNYSSELNVNALELDDSALYLCASSSLGGANSPLHFGNGTRLTVT.